The sample holds a few counts of the clone carrying this T cell receptor beta chain. Its cognate antigen is unknown. Unique molecular identifiers were incorporated when the TCRbeta library was constructed. TCRdb reprocessed the PCR reads via MiXCR and lists one record per CDR3 protein. Of hundreds of thousands of distinct CDR3 sequences detected, 10% to 15% appear once; the ten largest clones hold 0.79%. The entry originates in a study of T-cell reconstitution after alpha-beta-depleted transplantation in children. The CDR3 is 12 residues long. Between the trimmed V and J ends, which lost 6 bases and 6 bases, there was a span of 10 bases. Germline CDR1 reads SEHNR; CDR2 reads FQNEAQ (reference sequence). Study conclusions and caveats: Several patients had high TCRbeta diversity at day 60; it came from surviving recipient T cells and thymic progenitors. Alpha-beta T cells about two months after transplant reportedly derived from several hundred expanded graft clones. Most T-cell counts and diversity one year after the transplant came from T cells that were newly produced.

The chain uses TRBV7-9 and TRBJ2-3; unclear D gene. The TCR originated in a girl aged 2 to 10 with congenital amegakaryocytic thrombocytopenia, due to receive a stem cell transplant. Sample: PBMCs, taken before TCRalphabeta/CD19-depleted stem cell transplant. The CDR3 spells CASRGSADTQYF. For the CDR3, the DNA is TGTGCCAGCAGAGGAAGTGCGGATACGCAGTATTTT.